Listed below are T cell receptor beta chains from one sample, sequenced in a study of T-cell reconstitution after alpha-beta-depleted transplantation in children. From the PCR reads, TCRdb called clonotypes with MiXCR, one entry per CDR3 protein. The table records about 610,000 distinct CDR3 sequences, roughly a tenth of them present only once. The source material was PBMCs from the stem cell graft donor, sampled from the stem cell graft. The receptors originated from a human donor who donated a stem cell graft to a child with acute myeloid leukemia. The CDR3 runs from the conserved cysteine through the conserved F or W. The D gene is left open where the match is weak. Not all rows give a size; the values are once, few, many and, for expanded clones, a class.

V gene	J gene	D gene	clone size	CDR3 DNA	CDR3 protein
TRBV18	TRBJ2-5	TRBD2	few	TGTGCCAGCTCCGGGACTAGCGCCCAAGAGACCCAGTACTTC	CASSGTSAQETQYF
TRBV20-1	TRBJ2-7	TRBD1	NA	TGCAGTGCTAAAGCCTTGGGACAGATCTACGAGCAGTACTTC	CSAKALGQIYEQYF
TRBV20-1	TRBJ2-6	NA	NA	TGCAGTGCTAGAGACAGGAAAAGCAGCTCTGGGGCCAACGTCCTGACTTTC	CSARDRKSSSGANVLTF
TRBV27	TRBJ2-3	NA	many	TGTGCCATATCTGAGGATACGCAGTATTTT	CAISEDTQYF
TRBV4-2	TRBJ2-5	TRBD1	NA	TGTGCCAGCAGCCCAGGCGACAGGGGCCGTGAGACCCAGTACTTC	CASSPGDRGRETQYF
TRBV7-2	TRBJ2-5	NA	few	TGTGCCAGCAGCAGGGAATGGAAGACCCAGTACTTC	CASSREWKTQYF
TRBV11-2	TRBJ1-1	NA	NA	TGTGCCAGCAGCTTAGATTGGGGAGGGTACCTTAACACTGAAGCTTTCTTT	CASSLDWGGYLNTEAFF
TRBV7-4	TRBJ2-5	NA	few	TGTGCCAGCAGCTTAGATCCATTGTTCGAGACCCAGTACTTC	CASSLDPLFETQYF
TRBV5-1	TRBJ1-3	NA	few	TGCGCCAGCAGCTTGACAGGTATCTCTGGAAACACCATATATTTT	CASSLTGISGNTIYF
TRBV7-8	TRBJ2-3	NA	NA	TGTGCCAGCAGCCCCCTAGGGGAGGCAGGCACAGATACGCAGTATTTT	CASSPLGEAGTDTQYF
TRBV12-3/TRBV12-4	TRBJ1-1	NA	many	TGTGCCAGCAGTTTGAGGGGGTTGGACACTGAAGCTTTCTTT	CASSLRGLDTEAFF
TRBV5-5	TRBJ2-6	NA	NA	TGTGCCAGCAGCTTTGACAGGAGCTCTGGGGCCAACGTCCTGACTTTC	CASSFDRSSGANVLTF
TRBV19	TRBJ1-1	TRBD1	NA	TGTGCCAGTAGGAGACAGGGGAGCACTGAAGCTTTCTTT	CASRRQGSTEAFF
TRBV20-1	TRBJ2-5	TRBD2	NA	TGCAGTGCTATCAACCAAATAGCGGGCTTCCAAGAGACCCAGTACTTC	CSAINQIAGFQETQYF
TRBV7-9	TRBJ2-1	NA	many	TGTGCCAGCTCGGACCTGGGCAATGAGCAGTTCTTC	CASSDLGNEQFF
TRBV7-9	TRBJ2-3	NA	NA	TGTGCCAGCAGCTCCTATAACGGGGTTAGCACAGATACGCAGTATTTT	CASSSYNGVSTDTQYF
TRBV12-3/TRBV12-4	TRBJ1-2	NA	few	TGTGCCAGCAGTCTTGGGGGCCTTTTAGGCTACACCTTC	CASSLGGLLGYTF
TRBV6-2/TRBV6-3	TRBJ2-1	TRBD1	few	TGTGCCAGCCGGGGTAAAGGGACAGGTAACAATGAGCAGTTCTTC	CASRGKGTGNNEQFF
TRBV4-3	TRBJ2-3	NA	few	TGCGCCAGCAGCCAAGGTGGGGAGTTGGCAGATACGCAGTATTTT	CASSQGGELADTQYF
TRBV4-2	TRBJ2-7	TRBD2	few	TGTGCCAGCAGCCACCCCCGGGGCCCTACTAGCGGGAGGGGCTACGAGCAGTACTTC	CASSHPRGPTSGRGYEQYF
TRBV12-3/TRBV12-4	TRBJ1-4	NA	many	TGTGCCAGCAGCCCCTCTGGAACTAATGAAAAACTGTTTTTT	CASSPSGTNEKLFF
TRBV3-1	TRBJ1-2	TRBD1	NA	TGTGCCAGCAGCCAAACTGGACGACAGGGGACCGGCTACACCTTC	CASSQTGRQGTGYTF
TRBV27	TRBJ2-3	TRBD1	NA	TGTGCCAGCTATGGACAGGGGCTGGCAGATACGCAGTATTTT	CASYGQGLADTQYF
TRBV28	TRBJ2-1	NA	few	TGTGCCAGCAGTGACAACTTTGGGAGCTACAATGAGCAGTTCTTC	CASSDNFGSYNEQFF
TRBV5-1	TRBJ2-7	NA	many	TGCGCCACTAAGGAGGTGTTCGGGGGCAGAACTAGCGAGCAGTACTTC	CATKEVFGGRTSEQYF
TRBV3-1	TRBJ2-7	TRBD1	NA	TGTGCCAGCAGCTCTAGGGACAGGGAGCAGTACTTC	CASSSRDREQYF
TRBV6-5	TRBJ1-5	NA	NA	TGTGCCAGCAGTACTCAACAGAGACCCAATCAGCCCCAGCATTTT	CASSTQQRPNQPQHF
TRBV5-6	TRBJ2-1	NA	NA	TGTGCCAGCAGCTTGGGAGAGGTCTGGAGCTCCTACAATGAGCAGTTCTTC	CASSLGEVWSSYNEQFF
TRBV29-1	TRBJ2-2	TRBD2	few	TGCAGCGTTGAAGCGGGGAGATGGGCGGGAGTACCCACCGGGGAGCTGTTTTTT	CSVEAGRWAGVPTGELFF